The entry that follows covers one T cell receptor (beta chain) sequence. V lost 6 bases and J 2 bases, leaving 7 bases between the germline ends. The CDR3 is 12 residues long. The germline V gene has CDR1 MDHEN and CDR2 SYDVKM. The data originate from a study of blood T cell repertoires in COVID-19. The wider study: COVID-19 samples from acute and convalescent phases originated in the United States, Italy and Spain. The cDNA or gDNA used as material had been derived from T cells, B-cell-depleted T cells, or PBMCs.

As originally analysed: Estimation of nucleated cell counts was performed using reference gene primer amplification. The method was immunoSEQ multiplex PCR; TCRdb's version includes in-frame clones alone and lacks a portion of them. V and J calls and clone size are given by that table; D and trimming were obtained from the DNA. This sample has about 160,000 clones; 85% to 95% occur once, and the top ten carry under 5%. The receptor was isolated from a woman aged 50 to 65 with acute or convalescent COVID-19. This chain joins TRBV28 and TRBJ1-2; D ambiguous. Sequenced: peripheral blood. CDR3 sequence reads: CASRGGNYGYTF. The CDR3 DNA follows: TGTGCCAGCAGGGGCGGGAACTATGGCTACACCTTC.